This T cell receptor (beta chain) emerged from a study of cytomegalovirus exposure and HLA in healthy donors. This clone was seen only once. PCR was performed using 60 Vbeta and 13 Jbeta primers. Clones were sequenced by immunoSEQ multiplex PCR, and TCRdb holds only the in-frame ones, with some missing. Among 95,000 to 150,000 clones listed, roughly 80% were seen once. The V gene's germline CDR1 is ENHRY and CDR2 SYGVKD. The V end lost 6 bases, the J end lost 0 bases, and 12 bases lay between the germline ends. The CDR3 extends over 15 amino acids. The chain employs TRBV10-3 and TRBJ1-5; no clear D. The TCR comes from a man aged 30 to 45 in good health and CMV-seronegative. The sample was PBMCs. CDR3 protein: CAISAGRDSNQPQHF. CDR3 in DNA: TGTGCCATCAGCGCAGGACGGGATAGCAATCAGCCCCAGCATTTT.